This T cell receptor beta chain was sequenced for a study of Ad26.COV2.S vaccination and SARS-CoV-2 variants. The treatment: around 19 received Ad26.COV2.S at low or high dose, single or two shots; roughly 5 received placebo; per-sample allocation not given. Day 63 following the first vaccine or placebo injection was when the samples were taken. Profiled with immunoSEQ multiplex PCR; TCRdb holds only in-frame clones, not every one. The top ten clones hold approximately 5% of a sample with 300,000 to 400,000 clones, around 89% of them seen once. Note on this clone: Within the sample, other DNA sequences also encode this same CDR3.

This clonotype originated in a person between 18 and 60 years old who received the Ad26.COV2.S COVID-19 vaccine or a placebo. The sequencing here drew on peripheral blood, taken in a trial of Ad26.COV2.S vaccine versus placebo.

The CDR3 DNA reads TGTGCCAGCAGCGTAGGGGGGAGCGGGGAAAAACTGTTTTTT. Translation: CASSVGGSGEKLFF. V usage is TRBV9 and J usage is TRBJ1-4; D is perhaps TRBD1 (5 bases). The CDR3 runs to 14 residues. V lost 0 bases to trimming and J lost 8 bases, with 11 bases between them. CDR1 SGDLS and CDR2 YYNGEE come from the germline V gene.